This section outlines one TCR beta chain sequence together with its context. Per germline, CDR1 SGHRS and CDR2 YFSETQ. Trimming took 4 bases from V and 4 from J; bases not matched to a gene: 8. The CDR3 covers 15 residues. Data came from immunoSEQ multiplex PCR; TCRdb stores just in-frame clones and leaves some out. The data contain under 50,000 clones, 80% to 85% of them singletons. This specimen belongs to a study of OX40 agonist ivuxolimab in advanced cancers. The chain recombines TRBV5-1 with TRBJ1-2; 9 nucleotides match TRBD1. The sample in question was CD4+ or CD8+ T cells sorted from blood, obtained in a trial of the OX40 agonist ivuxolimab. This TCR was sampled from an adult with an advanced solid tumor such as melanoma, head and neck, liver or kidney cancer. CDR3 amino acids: CASSPLRDRAYGYTF. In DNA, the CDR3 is TGCGCCAGCAGCCCATTGAGGGACAGGGCCTATGGCTACACCTTC.